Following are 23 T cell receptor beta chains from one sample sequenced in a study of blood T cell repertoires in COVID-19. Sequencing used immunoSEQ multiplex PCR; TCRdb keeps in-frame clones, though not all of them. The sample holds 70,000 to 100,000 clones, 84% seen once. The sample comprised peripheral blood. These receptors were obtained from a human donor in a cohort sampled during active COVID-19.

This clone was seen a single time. The CDR3 DNA reads TGTGCCAGCAGTTATGAGAAGAATGGCTACACCTTC. Its protein product is CASSYEKNGYTF. This rearrangement joins TRBV6-6 to TRBJ1-2; D gene uncertain. The CDR3 has 12 amino acids. CDR1 and CDR2 (germline): MNHNY, SVGAGI (reference sequence). Trimming removed 3 bases from V and 6 bases from J, with 8 bases in between.

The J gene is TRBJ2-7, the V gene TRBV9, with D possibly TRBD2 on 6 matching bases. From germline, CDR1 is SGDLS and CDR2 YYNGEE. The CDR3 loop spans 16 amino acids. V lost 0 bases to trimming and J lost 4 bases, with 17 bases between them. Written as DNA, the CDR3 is TGTGCCAGCAGCGTAGGGGACTCCCGCGGCCCATACGAGCAGTACTTC. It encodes CASSVGDSRGPYEQYF.

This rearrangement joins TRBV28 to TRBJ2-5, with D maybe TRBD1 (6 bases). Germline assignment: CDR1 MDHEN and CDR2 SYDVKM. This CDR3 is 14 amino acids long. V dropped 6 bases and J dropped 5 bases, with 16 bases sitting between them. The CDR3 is CASSPPFRGETQYF. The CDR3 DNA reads TGTGCCAGCAGCCCCCCATTTAGGGGGGAGACCCAGTACTTC.

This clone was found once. The CDR3 DNA is TGCACCAGCAGCCAATCGGACAGGCGACCCTATAGCAATCAGCCCCAGCATTTT. Its translation is CTSSQSDRRPYSNQPQHF. The V gene is TRBV1, the J gene TRBJ1-5; the DNA was not compared with TRBD1, the D call given in the table. TRBV1 is an annotated pseudogene. This CDR3 has 18 residues.

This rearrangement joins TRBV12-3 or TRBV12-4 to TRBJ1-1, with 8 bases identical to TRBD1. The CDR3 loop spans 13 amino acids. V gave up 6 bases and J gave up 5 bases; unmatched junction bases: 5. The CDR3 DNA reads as TGTGCCAGCAGACTTGGACAGGGAACTGAAGCTTTCTTT. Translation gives CASRLGQGTEAFF.

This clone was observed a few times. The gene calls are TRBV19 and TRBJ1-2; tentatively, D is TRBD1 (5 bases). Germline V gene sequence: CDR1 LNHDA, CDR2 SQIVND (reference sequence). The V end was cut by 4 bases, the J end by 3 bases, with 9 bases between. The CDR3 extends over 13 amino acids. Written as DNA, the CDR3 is TGTGCCAGTAGTACCAGGGAGGACTATGGCTACACCTTC. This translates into CASSTREDYGYTF.

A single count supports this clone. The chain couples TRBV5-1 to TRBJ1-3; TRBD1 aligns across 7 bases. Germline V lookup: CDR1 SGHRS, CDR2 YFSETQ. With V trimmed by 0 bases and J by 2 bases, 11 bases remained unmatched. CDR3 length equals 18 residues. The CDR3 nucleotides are TGCGCCAGCAGCTTGGGTGGGACAGACCTTACTACTGGAAACACCATATATTTT. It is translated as CASSLGGTDLTTGNTIYF.

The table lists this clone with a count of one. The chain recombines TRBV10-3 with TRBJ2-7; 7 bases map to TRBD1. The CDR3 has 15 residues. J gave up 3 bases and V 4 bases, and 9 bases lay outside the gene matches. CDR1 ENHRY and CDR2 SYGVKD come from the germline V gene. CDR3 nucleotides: TGTGCCATCAGTGGGACGTCGGGACAGCTCTACGAGCAGTACTTC. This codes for CAISGTSGQLYEQYF.

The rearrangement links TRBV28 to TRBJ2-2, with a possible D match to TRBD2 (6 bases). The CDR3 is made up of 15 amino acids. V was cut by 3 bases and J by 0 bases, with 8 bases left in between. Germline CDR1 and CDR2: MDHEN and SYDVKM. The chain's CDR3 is CASSFASANTGELFF. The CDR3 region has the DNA TGTGCCAGCAGTTTTGCTAGCGCGAACACCGGGGAGCTGTTTTTT.

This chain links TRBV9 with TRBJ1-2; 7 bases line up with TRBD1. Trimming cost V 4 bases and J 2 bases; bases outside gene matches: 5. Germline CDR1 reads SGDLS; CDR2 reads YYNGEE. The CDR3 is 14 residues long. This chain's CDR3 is CASSKGTDNYGYTF. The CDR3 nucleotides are TGTGCCAGCAGCAAGGGGACAGACAACTATGGCTACACCTTC.

The CDR3 region is CAGRRDQETQYF. DNA of the CDR3: TGTGCCGGTCGACGGGACCAAGAGACCCAGTACTTC. The V call is TRBV5-4, the J call TRBJ2-5; no clear D. Looked up from germline, CDR1 is SGHNT and CDR2 is YYREEE (reference sequence). Trimming shortened V by 10 bases and J by 0 bases, and 10 bases separated the two germline ends. The CDR3 sequence is 12 residues long.

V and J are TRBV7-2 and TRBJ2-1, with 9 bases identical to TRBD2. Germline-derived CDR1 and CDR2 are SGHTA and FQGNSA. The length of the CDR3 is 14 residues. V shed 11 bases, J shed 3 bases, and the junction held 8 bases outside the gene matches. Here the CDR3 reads CAGESGGNYNEQFF. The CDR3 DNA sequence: TGTGCCGGGGAGAGCGGGGGGAACTACAATGAGCAGTTCTTC.

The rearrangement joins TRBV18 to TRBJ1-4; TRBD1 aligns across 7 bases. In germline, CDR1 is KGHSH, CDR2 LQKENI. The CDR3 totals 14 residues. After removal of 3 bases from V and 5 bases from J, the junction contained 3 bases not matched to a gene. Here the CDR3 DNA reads TGTGCCAGCTCACCGGGGACAGTCAATGAAAAACTGTTTTTT. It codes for CASSPGTVNEKLFF.

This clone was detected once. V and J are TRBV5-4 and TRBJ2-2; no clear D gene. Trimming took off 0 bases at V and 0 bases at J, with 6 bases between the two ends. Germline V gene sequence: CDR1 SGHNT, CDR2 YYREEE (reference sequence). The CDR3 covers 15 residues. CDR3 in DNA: TGTGCCAGCAGCTTGGTTACGGCGAACACCGGGGAGCTGTTTTTT. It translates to CASSLVTANTGELFF.

The CDR3 is CASRVRAGPYEQYF. The CDR3 region has the DNA TGTGCCAGTAGGGTGAGGGCGGGACCCTACGAGCAGTACTTC. This chain uses TRBV19 with TRBJ2-7, with a weak D call TRBD2 (6 bases). CDR1 LNHDA and CDR2 SQIVND come from the germline V gene (reference sequence). Trimming shortened V by 6 bases and J by 2 bases, and 14 bases separated the two germline ends. CDR3 length: 14 amino acids.

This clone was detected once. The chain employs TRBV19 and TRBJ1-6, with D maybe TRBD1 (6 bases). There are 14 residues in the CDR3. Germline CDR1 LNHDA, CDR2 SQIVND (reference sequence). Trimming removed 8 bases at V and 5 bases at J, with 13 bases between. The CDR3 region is CASGYGGNNSPLHF. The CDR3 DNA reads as TGTGCCAGTGGATATGGGGGCAATAATTCACCCCTCCACTTT.

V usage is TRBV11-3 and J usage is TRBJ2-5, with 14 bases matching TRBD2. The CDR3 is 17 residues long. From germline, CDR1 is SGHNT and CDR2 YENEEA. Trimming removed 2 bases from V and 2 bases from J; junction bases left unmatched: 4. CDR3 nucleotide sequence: TGTGCCAGCAGCTTAAGGACTAGCGGGGGGTATCAAGAGACCCAGTACTTC. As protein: CASSLRTSGGYQETQYF.

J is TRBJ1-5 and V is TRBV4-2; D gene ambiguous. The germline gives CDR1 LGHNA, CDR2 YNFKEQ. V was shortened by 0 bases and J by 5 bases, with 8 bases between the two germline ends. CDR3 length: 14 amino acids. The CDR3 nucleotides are TGTGCCAGCAGCCAAGACGCCGGAGATCAGCCCCAGCATTTT. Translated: CASSQDAGDQPQHF.

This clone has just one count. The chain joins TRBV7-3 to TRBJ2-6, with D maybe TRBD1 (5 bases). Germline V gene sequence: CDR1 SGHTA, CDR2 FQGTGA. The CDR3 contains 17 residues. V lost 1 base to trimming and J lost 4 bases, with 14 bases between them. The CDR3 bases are TGTGCCAGCAGCTTAAGGGGCGAAGGGGCCGGGGCCAACGTCCTGACTTTC. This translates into CASSLRGEGAGANVLTF.

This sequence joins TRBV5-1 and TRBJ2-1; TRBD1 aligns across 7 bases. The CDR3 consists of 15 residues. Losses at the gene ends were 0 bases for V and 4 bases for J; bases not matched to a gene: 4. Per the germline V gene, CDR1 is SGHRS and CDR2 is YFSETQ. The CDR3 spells CASSLDEGAYNEQFF. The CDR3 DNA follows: TGCGCCAGCAGCTTGGACGAGGGGGCGTACAATGAGCAGTTCTTC.

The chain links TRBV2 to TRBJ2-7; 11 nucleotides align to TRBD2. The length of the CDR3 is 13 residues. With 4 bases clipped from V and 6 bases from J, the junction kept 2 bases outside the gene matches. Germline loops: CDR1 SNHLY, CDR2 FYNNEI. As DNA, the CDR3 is TGTGCCAGCAGTGCCCTAGCGGGAGGCGAGCAGTACTTC. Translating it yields CASSALAGGEQYF.

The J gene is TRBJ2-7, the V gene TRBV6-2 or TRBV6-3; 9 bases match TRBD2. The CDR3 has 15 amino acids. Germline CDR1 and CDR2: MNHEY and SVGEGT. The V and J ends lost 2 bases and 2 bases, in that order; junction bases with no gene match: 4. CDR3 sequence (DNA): TGTGCCAGCAGTTACGTTGCGGGAGGGACCTACGAGCAGTACTTC. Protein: CASSYVAGGTYEQYF.

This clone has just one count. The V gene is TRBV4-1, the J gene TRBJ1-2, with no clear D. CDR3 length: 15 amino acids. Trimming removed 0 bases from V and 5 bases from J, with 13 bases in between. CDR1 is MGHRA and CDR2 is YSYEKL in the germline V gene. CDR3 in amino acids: CASSQEGRSSYGYTF. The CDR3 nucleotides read TGCGCCAGCAGCCAAGAAGGTCGGAGTTCGTATGGCTACACCTTC.